This paragraph reports one T cell receptor beta chain. Its antigen specificity is not known. No much larger clone is present one base from it, and per-base qualities are unavailable. This specimen belongs to a study of T cell changes during pregnancy in multiple sclerosis (dated by TCRdb to the late 2010s). The study in broad terms: In women with multiple sclerosis, the researchers looked at how the T cell repertoire shifted as pregnancy progressed.

Library preparation used the immunoSEQ multiplex PCR assay. TCRdb provides this immuneACCESS table in a form limited to in-frame rearrangements. Some clones are lacking; in checked studies, under half of them reflect an unresolved V gene, and why the rest are absent is not known. The sample records approximately 99,000 clones, about 93% of which are singletons. The ten largest make up roughly 0.95% of the sample. Between the V and J ends, shortened by 6 bases and 1 base respectively, the junction contains 9 bases. Inclusive of the bounding cysteine and phenylalanine, the CDR3 is 13 residues long. Only the CDR3 region is kept as DNA, spanning 39 bases read in frame from base 1. The germline V gene (reference sequence) sets CDR1 to MNHEY and CDR2 to SMNVEV.

The starting material was peripheral blood, obtained after pregnancy. Rearrangement joined TRBV27 to TRBJ2-5; 6 matching bases give a weak D call of TRBD1. This clonotype was obtained from a female donor with multiple sclerosis, enrolled in a pregnancy study. The CDR3 region reads CASSYRAQETQYF. The sequenced DNA: TGTGCCAGCAGCTACAGGGCCCAAGAGACCCAGTACTTC.